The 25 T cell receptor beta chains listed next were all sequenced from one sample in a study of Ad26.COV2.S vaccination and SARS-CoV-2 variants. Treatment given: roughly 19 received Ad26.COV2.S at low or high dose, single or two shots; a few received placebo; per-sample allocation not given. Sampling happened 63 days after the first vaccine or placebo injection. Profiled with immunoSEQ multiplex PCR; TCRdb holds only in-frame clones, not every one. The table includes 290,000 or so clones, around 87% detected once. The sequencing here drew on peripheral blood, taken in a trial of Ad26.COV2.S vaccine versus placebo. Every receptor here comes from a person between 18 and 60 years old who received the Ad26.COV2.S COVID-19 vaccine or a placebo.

CDR3 nucleotides: TGTGCCAGCAGCCCGGGGGGACTAGCGGAATATGAGCAGTTCTTC. Its translation is CASSPGGLAEYEQFF. This rearrangement joins TRBV5-4 to TRBJ2-1; TRBD2 agrees at 11 bases. The length of the CDR3 is 15 residues. The V gene end was trimmed by 4 bases and the J gene end by 8 bases; junction bases not matched to a gene: 8. Germline CDR1 is SGHNT and CDR2 is YYREEE (reference sequence).

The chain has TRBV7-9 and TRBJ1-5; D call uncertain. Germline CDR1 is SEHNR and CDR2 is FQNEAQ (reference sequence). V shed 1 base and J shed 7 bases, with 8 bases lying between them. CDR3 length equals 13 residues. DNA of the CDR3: TGTGCCAGCAGCTTAGAAGCTGGCCAGCCCCAGCATTTT. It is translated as CASSLEAGQPQHF.

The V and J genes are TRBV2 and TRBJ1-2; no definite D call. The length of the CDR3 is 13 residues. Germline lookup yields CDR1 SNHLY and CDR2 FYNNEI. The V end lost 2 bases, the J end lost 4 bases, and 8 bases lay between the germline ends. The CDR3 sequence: CASSEMGSYGYTF. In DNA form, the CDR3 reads TGTGCCAGCAGTGAAATGGGTAGCTATGGCTACACCTTC.

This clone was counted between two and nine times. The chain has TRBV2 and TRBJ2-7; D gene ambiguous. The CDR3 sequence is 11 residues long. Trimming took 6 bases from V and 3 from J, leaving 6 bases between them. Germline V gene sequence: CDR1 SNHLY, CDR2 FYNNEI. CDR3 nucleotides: TGTGCCAGCAGACAGTACTACGAGCAGTACTTC. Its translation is CASRQYYEQYF. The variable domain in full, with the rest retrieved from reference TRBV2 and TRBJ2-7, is EPEVTQTPSHQVTQMGQEVILRCVPISNHLYFYWYRQILGQKVEFLVSFYNNEISEKSEIFDDQFSVERPDGSNFTLKIRSTKLEDSAMYFCASRQYYEQYFGPGTRLTVT.

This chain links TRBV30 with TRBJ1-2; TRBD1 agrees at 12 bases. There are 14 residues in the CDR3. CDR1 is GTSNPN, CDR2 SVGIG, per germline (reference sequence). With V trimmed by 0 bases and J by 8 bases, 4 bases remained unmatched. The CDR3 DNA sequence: TGTGCCTGGAGTGTGGGACAGGGGGCAAGGGGCTACACCTTC. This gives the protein CAWSVGQGARGYTF.

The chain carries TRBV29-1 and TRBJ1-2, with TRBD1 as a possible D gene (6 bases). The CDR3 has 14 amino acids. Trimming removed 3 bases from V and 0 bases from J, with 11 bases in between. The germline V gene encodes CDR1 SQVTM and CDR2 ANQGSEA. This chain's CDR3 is CSVDKGTTNYGYTF. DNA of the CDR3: TGCAGCGTTGACAAAGGGACAACTAACTATGGCTACACCTTC.

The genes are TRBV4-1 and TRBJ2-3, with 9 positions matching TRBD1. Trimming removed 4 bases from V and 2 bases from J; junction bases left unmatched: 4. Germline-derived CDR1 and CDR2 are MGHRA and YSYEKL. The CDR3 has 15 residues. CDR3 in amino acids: CASSLQGATTDTQYF. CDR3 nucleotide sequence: TGCGCCAGCAGCCTACAGGGGGCGACCACAGATACGCAGTATTTT.

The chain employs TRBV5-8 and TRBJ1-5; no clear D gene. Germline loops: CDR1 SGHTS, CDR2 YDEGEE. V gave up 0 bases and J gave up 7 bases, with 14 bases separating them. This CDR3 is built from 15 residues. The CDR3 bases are TGTGCCAGCAGCTTGGTAGTGGGTTTGAGCCAGCCCCAGCATTTT. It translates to CASSLVVGLSQPQHF. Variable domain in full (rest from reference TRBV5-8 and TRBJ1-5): EAGVTQSPTHLIKTRGQQATLRCSPISGHTSVYWYQQALGLGLQFLLWYDEGEERNRGNFPPRFSGRQFPNYSSELNVNALELEDSALYLCASSLVVGLSQPQHFGDGTRLSIL.

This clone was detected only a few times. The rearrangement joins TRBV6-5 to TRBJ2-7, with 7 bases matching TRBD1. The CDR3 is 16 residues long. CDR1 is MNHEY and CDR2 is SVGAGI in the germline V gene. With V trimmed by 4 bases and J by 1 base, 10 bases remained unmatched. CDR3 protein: CASSSFGTAESYEQYF. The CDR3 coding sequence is TGTGCCAGCAGTTCCTTCGGGACAGCTGAATCCTACGAGCAGTACTTC.

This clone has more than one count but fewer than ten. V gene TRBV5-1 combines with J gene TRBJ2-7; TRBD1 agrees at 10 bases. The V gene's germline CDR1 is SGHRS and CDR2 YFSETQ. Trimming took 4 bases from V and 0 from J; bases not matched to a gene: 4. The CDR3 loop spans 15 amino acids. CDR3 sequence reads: CASSPGTGVSYEQYF. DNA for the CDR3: TGCGCCAGCAGCCCCGGGACAGGGGTCTCCTACGAGCAGTACTTC.

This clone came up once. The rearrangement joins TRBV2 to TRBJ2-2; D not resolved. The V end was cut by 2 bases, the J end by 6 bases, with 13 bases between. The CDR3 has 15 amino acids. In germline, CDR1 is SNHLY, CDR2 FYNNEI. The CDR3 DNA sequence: TGTGCCAGCAGTGAATCACGGGTCTCCCCCGGGGAGCTGTTTTTT. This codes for CASSESRVSPGELFF.

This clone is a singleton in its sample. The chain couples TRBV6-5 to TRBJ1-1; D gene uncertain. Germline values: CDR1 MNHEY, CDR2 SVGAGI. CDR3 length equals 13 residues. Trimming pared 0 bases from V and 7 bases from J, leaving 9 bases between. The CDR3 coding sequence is TGTGCCAGCAGTTACTCGAAGGGTTTTGAAGCTTTCTTT. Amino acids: CASSYSKGFEAFF.

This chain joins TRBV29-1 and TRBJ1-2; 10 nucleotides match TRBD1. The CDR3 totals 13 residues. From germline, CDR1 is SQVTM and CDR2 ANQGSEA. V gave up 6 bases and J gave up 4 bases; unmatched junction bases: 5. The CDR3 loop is CSVRDRGGYGYTF. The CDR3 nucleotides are TGCAGCGTCCGGGACAGGGGTGGCTATGGCTACACCTTC.

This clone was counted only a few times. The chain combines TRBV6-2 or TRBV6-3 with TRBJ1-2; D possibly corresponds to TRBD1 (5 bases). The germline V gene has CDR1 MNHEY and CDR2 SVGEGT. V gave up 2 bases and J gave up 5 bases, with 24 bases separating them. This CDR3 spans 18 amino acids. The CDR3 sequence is CASSYGEEGDLQPYGYTF. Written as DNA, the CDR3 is TGTGCCAGCAGTTACGGAGAGGAAGGGGACCTTCAACCTTATGGCTACACCTTC.

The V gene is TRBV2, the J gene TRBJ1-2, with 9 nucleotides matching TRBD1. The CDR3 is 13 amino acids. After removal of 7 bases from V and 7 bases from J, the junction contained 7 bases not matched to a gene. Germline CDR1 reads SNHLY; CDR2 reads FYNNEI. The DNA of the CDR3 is TGTGCCAGCATGAGGGGACAGGGTCGTGGCTACACCTTC. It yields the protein CASMRGQGRGYTF.

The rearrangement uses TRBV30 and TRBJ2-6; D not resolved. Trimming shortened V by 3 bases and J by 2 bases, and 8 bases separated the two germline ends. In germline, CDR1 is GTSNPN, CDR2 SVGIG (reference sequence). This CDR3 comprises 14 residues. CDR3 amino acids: CAWSSQAGANVLTF. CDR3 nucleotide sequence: TGTGCCTGGAGCTCTCAAGCTGGGGCCAACGTCCTGACTTTC.

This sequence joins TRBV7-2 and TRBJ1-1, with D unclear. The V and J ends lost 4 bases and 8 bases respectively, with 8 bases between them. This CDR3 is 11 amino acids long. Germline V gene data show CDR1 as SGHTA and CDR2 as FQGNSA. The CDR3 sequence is CASSSPGEAFF. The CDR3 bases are TGTGCCAGCAGCTCACCGGGGGAAGCTTTCTTT.

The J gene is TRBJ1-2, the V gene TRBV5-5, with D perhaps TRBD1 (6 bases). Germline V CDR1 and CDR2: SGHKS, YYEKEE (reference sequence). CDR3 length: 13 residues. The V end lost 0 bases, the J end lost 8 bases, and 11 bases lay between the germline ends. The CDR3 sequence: CASSLAVGGGYTF. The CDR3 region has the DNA TGTGCCAGCAGCTTGGCCGTGGGGGGCGGCTACACCTTC. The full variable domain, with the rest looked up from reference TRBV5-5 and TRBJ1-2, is DAGVTQSPTHLIKTRGQQVTLRCSPISGHKSVSWYQQVLGQGPQFIFQYYEKEERGRGNFPDRFSARQFPNYSSELNVNALLLGDSALYLCASSLAVGGGYTFGSGTRLTVV.

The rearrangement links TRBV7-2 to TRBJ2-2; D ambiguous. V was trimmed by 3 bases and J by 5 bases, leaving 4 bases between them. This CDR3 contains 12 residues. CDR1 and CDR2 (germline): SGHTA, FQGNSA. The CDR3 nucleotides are TGTGCCAGCAGCTTTAGTACCGGGGAGCTGTTTTTT. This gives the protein CASSFSTGELFF.

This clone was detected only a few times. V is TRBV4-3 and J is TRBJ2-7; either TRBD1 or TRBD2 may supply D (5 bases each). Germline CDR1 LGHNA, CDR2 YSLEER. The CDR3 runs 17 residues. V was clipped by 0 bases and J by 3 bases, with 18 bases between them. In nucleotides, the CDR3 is TGCGCCAGCAGCCAAGATTGGCCGACAGAGGGCCACTACGAGCAGTACTTC. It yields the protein CASSQDWPTEGHYEQYF.

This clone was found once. Here the CDR3 reads CASSQGEGSTGELFF. The CDR3 bases are TGTGCCAGCAGCCAGGGGGAAGGGAGCACCGGGGAGCTGTTTTTT. This rearrangement joins TRBV3-1 (or the pseudogene TRBV3-2) to TRBJ2-2; perhaps D is TRBD1 or TRBD2 (5 bases each). The CDR3 is made up of 15 amino acids. Germline values: CDR1 LGHDT, CDR2 YNNKEL (reference sequence). The V and J ends lost 3 bases and 4 bases respectively, with 12 bases between them.

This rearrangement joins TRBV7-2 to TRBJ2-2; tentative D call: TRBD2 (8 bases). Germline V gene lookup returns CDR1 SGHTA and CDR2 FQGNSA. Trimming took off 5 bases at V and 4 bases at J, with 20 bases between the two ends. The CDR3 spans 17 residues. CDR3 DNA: TGTGCCAGCAGCCCCGCAGGGGGGACTAGTGTCACCGGGGAGCTGTTTTTT. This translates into CASSPAGGTSVTGELFF.

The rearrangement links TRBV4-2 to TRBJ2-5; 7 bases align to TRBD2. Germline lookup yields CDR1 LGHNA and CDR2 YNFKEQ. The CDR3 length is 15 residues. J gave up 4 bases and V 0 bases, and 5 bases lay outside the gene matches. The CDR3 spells CASSQDIAGLETQYF. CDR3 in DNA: TGTGCCAGCAGCCAAGATATAGCGGGCTTAGAGACCCAGTACTTC.

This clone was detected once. CDR3 residues: CASSPRQGYYEQYF. The CDR3 nucleotides are TGTGCCAGCAGTCCCCGACAGGGCTACTACGAGCAGTACTTC. This rearrangement joins TRBV6-2 or TRBV6-3 to TRBJ2-7; 7 bases align to TRBD1. From germline, CDR1 is MNHEY and CDR2 SVGEGT. The CDR3 covers 14 residues. Losses at the gene ends were 5 bases for V and 3 bases for J; bases not matched to a gene: 7.

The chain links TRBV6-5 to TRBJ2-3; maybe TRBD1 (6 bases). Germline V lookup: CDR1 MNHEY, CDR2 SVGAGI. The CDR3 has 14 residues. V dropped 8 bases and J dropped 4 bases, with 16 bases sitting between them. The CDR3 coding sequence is TGTGCCAGCTTATTACAGGGTTGGGCAGATACGCAGTATTTT. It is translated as CASLLQGWADTQYF.